Sequencing of this T cell receptor beta chain was carried out in a study of T cell responses to AZD1222 COVID-19 vaccine. Method: immunoSEQ multiplex PCR; TCRdb's copy keeps in-frame clones and lacks some. The sample lists about 120,000 clones; 80% to 90% were seen once. Study results and caveats: Dominant CD4 TCR responses targeted spike regions 160-218 and 743-854. No repertoire was sampled before or during the peak T cell response, only after it. It should be noted that donors were predominantly white British and more often female, and clonal diversity was possibly underestimated. Spike-specific TCR repertoires showed rising breadth and depth after two AZD1222 doses.

For this clone: What it binds is not known. The junction does not match germline at one end; this may be a read error.

The sample in question was peripheral blood, obtained on day 0 of AZD1222 vaccination. This clonotype originated in an adult in good health.

CDR3 in DNA: TGTGCCAGCAGTGACTCGGGGGGCACTAATGAAAAACTGTTTTTT. This gives the protein CASSDSGGTNEKLFF. This rearrangement joins TRBV6-6 to TRBJ1-4, with D perhaps TRBD1 (6 bases). This CDR3 has 15 residues. In germline, CDR1 is MNHNY, CDR2 SVGAGI (reference sequence).